Each of the 29 T cell receptor beta chains below was sequenced from the same sample in a study of cytomegalovirus exposure and HLA in healthy donors. TCRdb's table, derived via immunoSEQ multiplex PCR, lists solely in-frame clones and lacks some. The sample yields hundreds of thousands of clones, roughly 91% seen once. Material for sequencing was PBMCs. Source of these receptors: a woman in her thirties in good health and CMV-seronegative.

CDR3 protein: CASSLGPQGSTGNTIYF. CDR3 sequence (DNA): TGCGCCAGCAGCTTGGGACCCCAGGGGTCCACAGGAAACACCATATATTTT. The gene calls are TRBV5-1 and TRBJ1-3; TRBD1 is a possible D gene (6 bases). Germline V CDR1 and CDR2: SGHRS, YFSETQ. V lost 0 bases, J lost 4 bases, and 17 bases lay in between. This CDR3 contains 17 residues.

The chain combines TRBV27 with TRBJ2-7; D gene uncertain. Trimming took 2 bases from V and 6 from J, leaving 14 bases between them. This CDR3 contains 14 residues. Germline V gene data show CDR1 as MNHEY and CDR2 as SMNVEV (reference sequence). CDR3 region: CASSLRTPTGEQYF. CDR3 coding DNA: TGTGCCAGCAGTTTACGGACCCCTACGGGCGAGCAGTACTTC.

This chain links TRBV6-4 with TRBJ2-3, with unresolved D. CDR1 is MRHNA, CDR2 SNTAGT, per germline. This CDR3 has 10 residues. V was shortened by 7 bases and J by 4 bases, with 3 bases between the two germline ends. The CDR3 nucleotides are TGTGCCAGCAAGCCAGATACGCAGTATTTT. Translating it yields CASKPDTQYF.

The chain joins TRBV2 to TRBJ2-7, with TRBD1 matching over 7 bases. Germline V gene lookup returns CDR1 SNHLY and CDR2 FYNNEI. The ends lost 4 bases at V and 3 bases at J; junction bases unmatched: 3. This CDR3 is 13 amino acids long. Here the CDR3 reads CASSGQGIYEQYF. CDR3 sequence (DNA): TGTGCCAGCAGTGGACAGGGTATCTACGAGCAGTACTTC.

This clone was seen once. The V call is TRBV6-6, the J call TRBJ2-5; no clear D gene. Germline assignment: CDR1 MNHNY and CDR2 SVGAGI (reference sequence). Trimming pared 5 bases from V and 4 bases from J, leaving 14 bases between. The CDR3 runs 14 residues. This CDR3 reads CASSGTLVGETQYF. DNA of the CDR3: TGTGCCAGCAGTGGTACCCTGGTGGGAGAGACCCAGTACTTC.

The chain has TRBV28 and TRBJ1-5; 8 nucleotides match TRBD1. The V gene end was trimmed by 4 bases and the J gene end by 1 base; junction bases not matched to a gene: 9. CDR1 and CDR2 from the germline V gene are MDHEN and SYDVKM. CDR3 length equals 17 residues. DNA for the CDR3: TGTGCCAGCAGTTCCTACAACAGGGGGTTAAGCAATCAGCCCCAGCATTTT. This encodes CASSSYNRGLSNQPQHF. Looking up the rest from reference TRBV28 and TRBJ1-5 gives the full variable domain: DVKVTQSSRYLVKRTGEKVFLECVQDMDHENMFWYRQDPGLGLRLIYFSYDVKMKEKGDIPEGYSVSREKKERFSLILESASTNQTSMYLCASSSYNRGLSNQPQHFGDGTRLSIL.

This clone ranks as medium-sized. The chain combines TRBV7-3 with TRBJ1-1; 7 nucleotides line up with TRBD1. V shed 1 base and J 5 bases; nucleotides not matched to a gene: 4. This CDR3 comprises 14 residues. CDR1 is SGHTA and CDR2 is FQGTGA in the germline V gene. The CDR3 DNA sequence: TGTGCCAGCAGCTTAAAGGGCAGGGGGACTGAAGCTTTCTTT. The encoded protein is CASSLKGRGTEAFF.

The chain is built from TRBV5-5 and TRBJ1-1; D is ambiguous. V was pared by 5 bases and J by 4 bases, with 12 bases between. This CDR3 is 13 amino acids long. The germline V gene encodes CDR1 SGHKS and CDR2 YYEKEE (reference sequence). The DNA for the CDR3 is TGTGCCAGCAGTTTCGGCCCTGGCACTGAAGCTTTCTTT. This sequence encodes CASSFGPGTEAFF.

The CDR3 nucleotides are TGTGCCAGCAGTGAAAAAGCGTTTAGCTCCTACAATGAGCAGTTCTTC. Its translation is CASSEKAFSSYNEQFF. The V gene is TRBV2, the J gene TRBJ2-1; D is uncertain. Looked up from germline, CDR1 is SNHLY and CDR2 is FYNNEI. V was shortened by 2 bases and J by 0 bases, with 11 bases between the two germline ends. This CDR3 comprises 16 residues.

The chain uses TRBV27 and TRBJ2-4, with 9 positions matching TRBD1. The CDR3 runs 16 residues. CDR1 is MNHEY and CDR2 is SMNVEV in the germline V gene (reference sequence). The J segment lost 0 bases and the V segment lost 4 bases, leaving 4 bases of the junction unmatched. Here the CDR3 reads CASSSIQGAAKNIQYF. The CDR3 DNA follows: TGTGCCAGCAGTTCAATACAGGGGGCAGCCAAAAACATTCAGTACTTC.

The chain uses TRBV13 and TRBJ2-7, with 7 bases aligning to TRBD1. The germline V gene has CDR1 PRHDT and CDR2 FYEKMQ (reference sequence). This CDR3 contains 17 residues. Germline trimming cut 3 bases from V and 2 bases from J; bases unmatched to any gene: 13. The CDR3 bases are TGTGCCAGCAGCTTTGCCCCCACCGGGACAGTTACCTACGAGCAGTACTTC. As protein: CASSFAPTGTVTYEQYF.

The V and J genes are TRBV4-3 and TRBJ2-7, with D perhaps TRBD1 or TRBD2 (5 bases each). Trimming stripped 1 base from V and 3 bases from J, with 13 bases between. The CDR3 spans 15 residues. Germline lookup yields CDR1 LGHNA and CDR2 YSLEER. CDR3 in DNA: TGCGCCAGCAGCCAAGGACGGGACGGATACTACGAGCAGTACTTC. As protein: CASSQGRDGYYEQYF.

This clone was recorded many times. The rearrangement joins TRBV15 to TRBJ2-1; 7 positions agree with TRBD2. Unmatched junction bases numbered 10, after V lost 2 bases and J lost 0 bases. This CDR3 is built from 18 residues. Germline CDR1 LNHNV, CDR2 YYDKDF (reference sequence). The CDR3 here is CATSRPPLARNSYNEQFF. DNA of the CDR3: TGTGCCACCAGCAGACCCCCACTAGCGCGAAACTCCTACAATGAGCAGTTCTTC.

This rearrangement joins TRBV19 to TRBJ2-7; the D gene is possibly TRBD2 (5 bases). CDR1 is LNHDA, CDR2 SQIVND, per germline (reference sequence). This CDR3 spans 13 amino acids. The V end was cut by 6 bases, the J end by 2 bases, with 11 bases between. CDR3 in amino acids: CASSKLGTYEQYF. The CDR3 DNA sequence: TGTGCCAGTAGCAAACTAGGGACCTACGAGCAGTACTTC.

The chain links TRBV5-1 to TRBJ2-5; TRBD2 agrees at 8 bases. Trimming removed 5 bases from V and 7 bases from J; junction bases left unmatched: 7. The CDR3 extends over 13 amino acids. From germline, CDR1 is SGHRS and CDR2 YFSETQ. CDR3 in amino acids: CASRTSEVGTQYF. Here the CDR3 DNA reads TGCGCCAGCAGGACTAGCGAGGTGGGGACCCAGTACTTC.

This chain connects TRBV12-5 to TRBJ2-7, with TRBD2 matching over 7 bases. From germline, CDR1 is LGHNT and CDR2 FRNRAP. The length of the CDR3 is 13 residues. V trimming: 4 bases; J trimming: 4 bases; junction bases outside the gene matches: 4. The CDR3: CASGWGTTYEQYF. CDR3 in DNA: TGTGCTAGTGGTTGGGGGACTACTTACGAGCAGTACTTC. Based on the CDR3 plus reference TRBV12-5 and TRBJ2-7, the full variable domain is DARVTQTPRHKVTEMGQEVTMRCQPILGHNTVFWYRQTMMQGLELLAYFRNRAPLDDSGMPKDRFSAEMPDATLATLKIQPSEPRDSAVYFCASGWGTTYEQYFGPGTRLTVT.

The CDR3, as DNA: TGTGCCAGCAGCCCTCCGGGGCGCGGTGAGCAGTTCTTC. This sequence encodes CASSPPGRGEQFF. V gene TRBV7-3 combines with J gene TRBJ2-1; D could derive from TRBD1 or TRBD2 (5 bases each). CDR3 length: 13 residues. Trimming stripped 5 bases from V and 9 bases from J, with 14 bases between. The germline V gene encodes CDR1 SGHTA and CDR2 FQGTGA.

The rearrangement joins TRBV5-1 to TRBJ1-1, with TRBD1 identical over 8 bases. The CDR3 spans 16 residues. V was clipped by 3 bases and J by 2 bases; unmatched bases: 9. Germline V gene lookup returns CDR1 SGHRS and CDR2 YFSETQ. CDR3 protein: CASSWPGGQVNTEAFF. DNA for the CDR3: TGCGCCAGCAGCTGGCCCGGGGGACAGGTTAACACTGAAGCTTTCTTT. Filled out from reference TRBV5-1 and TRBJ1-1, the complete variable domain reads KAGVTQTPRYLIKTRGQQVTLSCSPISGHRSVSWYQQTPGQGLQFLFEYFSETQRNKGNFPGRFSGRQFSNSRSEMNVSTLELGDSALYLCASSWPGGQVNTEAFFGQGTRLTVV.

This sequence joins TRBV6-5 and TRBJ2-1, with 8 bases identical to TRBD2. Trimming took 4 bases from V and 11 from J; bases not matched to a gene: 13. The CDR3 loop spans 15 amino acids. Germline CDR1 reads MNHEY; CDR2 reads SVGAGI. The chain's CDR3 is CASSSREIAGLKQFF. CDR3 in DNA: TGTGCCAGCAGTTCCCGGGAGATAGCGGGATTAAAGCAGTTCTTC.

This rearrangement joins TRBV27 to TRBJ1-2; D might be TRBD1 (6 bases). Trimming took 5 bases from V and 0 from J, leaving 10 bases between them. This CDR3 contains 14 residues. Germline V gives CDR1 MNHEY, CDR2 SMNVEV (reference sequence). The CDR3 is CASSPTGSNYGYTF. CDR3 in DNA: TGTGCCAGCAGTCCGACAGGCTCTAACTATGGCTACACCTTC.

The rearrangement links TRBV14 to TRBJ2-7; 15 nucleotides match TRBD2. The J segment lost 3 bases and the V segment lost 1 base, leaving 1 base of the junction unmatched. CDR3 size: 16 residues. Germline CDR1 and CDR2: SGHDN and FVKESK. For the CDR3, the DNA is TGTGCCAGCAGCCAAGGGGGACTAGCGGGAGGCTACGAGCAGTACTTC. The encoded protein is CASSQGGLAGGYEQYF.

J is TRBJ2-7 and V is TRBV7-7; a possible D gene is TRBD1 (6 bases). The CDR3 covers 15 residues. The V gene lost 1 base and the J gene lost 2 bases, with 12 bases spanning the gap. Germline CDR1 SSHAT, CDR2 FNYEAQ (reference sequence). In nucleotides, the CDR3 is TGTGCCAGCAGCTTAGGGCAGGGGATCGCCTACGAGCAGTACTTC. This translates into CASSLGQGIAYEQYF.

This chain uses TRBV30 with TRBJ2-5, with TRBD1 identical over 11 bases. The length of the CDR3 is 16 residues. Germline CDR1 reads GTSNPN; CDR2 reads SVGIG (reference sequence). With 1 base clipped from V and 0 bases from J, the junction kept 4 bases outside the gene matches. This CDR3 is CAWSEGTGGYQETQYF. For the CDR3, the DNA is TGTGCCTGGAGTGAAGGGACAGGGGGTTACCAAGAGACCCAGTACTTC. The variable domain in full, completed from reference TRBV30 and TRBJ2-5, reads SQTIHQWPATLVQPVGSPLSLECTVEGTSNPNLYWYRQAAGRGLQLLFYSVGIGQISSEVPQNLSASRPQDRQFILSSKKLLLSDSGFYLCAWSEGTGGYQETQYFGPGTRLLVL.

This chain links TRBV9 with TRBJ2-1, with 9 nucleotides matching TRBD2. Germline CDR1 reads SGDLS; CDR2 reads YYNGEE. The junction had 6 bases not matched to a gene; V was cut back by 5 bases and J by 3 bases. The CDR3 has 15 residues. CDR3 bases: TGTGCCAGCAGTTCTGCTAGCGGGAACTACAATGAGCAGTTCTTC. Translated, it gives CASSSASGNYNEQFF.

V usage is TRBV28 and J usage is TRBJ2-1, with 13 nucleotides matching TRBD2. The V gene end was trimmed by 5 bases and the J gene end by 7 bases; junction bases not matched to a gene: 5. Germline values: CDR1 MDHEN, CDR2 SYDVKM. The CDR3 totals 15 residues. In DNA form, the CDR3 reads TGTGCCAGCAGTCACTGGACTAGCGGGAGTAATGAGCAGTTCTTC. It translates to CASSHWTSGSNEQFF.

The chain uses TRBV6-5 and TRBJ1-2; 9 bases line up with TRBD1. V shed 5 bases, J shed 6 bases, and the junction held 4 bases outside the gene matches. The germline V gene has CDR1 MNHEY and CDR2 SVGAGI. The CDR3 spans 13 residues. The CDR3 protein is CASSRGTGNGYTF. CDR3 sequence (DNA): TGTGCCAGCAGTCGAGGGACAGGGAATGGCTACACCTTC.

This clone was observed a handful of times. The V gene is TRBV6-1, the J gene TRBJ2-7; the D gene is possibly TRBD1 (6 bases). This CDR3 is built from 13 residues. Trimming left V 9 bases short and J 0 bases short, with 12 bases between. Per germline, CDR1 MNHNS and CDR2 SASEGT. This CDR3 is CASFDRLSYEQYF. The CDR3 DNA reads TGTGCCAGTTTTGACAGGCTCTCCTACGAGCAGTACTTC.

The V call is TRBV7-2, the J call TRBJ1-5; no firm D call. V was shortened by 1 base and J by 0 bases, with 7 bases between the two germline ends. Germline loops: CDR1 SGHTA, CDR2 FQGNSA. There are 15 residues in the CDR3. This CDR3 is CASSLDRASNQPQHF. Here the CDR3 DNA reads TGTGCCAGCAGCTTAGACAGAGCTAGCAATCAGCCCCAGCATTTT.

This sequence joins TRBV29-1 and TRBJ1-2; D might be TRBD1 (5 bases). The CDR3 contains 14 residues. CDR1 SQVTM and CDR2 ANQGSEA come from the germline V gene. V lost 1 base and J lost 6, with 15 bases in between. CDR3 region: CSVEGGSYLNGYTF. Here the CDR3 DNA reads TGCAGCGTTGAAGGGGGCTCGTATCTCAATGGCTACACCTTC.